This passage covers 8 T cell receptor beta chains from one sample sequenced in a study of blood T cell repertoires in COVID-19. Profiled with immunoSEQ multiplex PCR; TCRdb holds only in-frame clones, not every one. This table has tens of thousands of clones, about 91% appearing once. Input material: peripheral blood. The receptors were sampled from a woman aged 70-85 years with active COVID-19.

This clone has a single count. The V and J genes are TRBV10-3 and TRBJ2-1; 8 bases are a match to TRBD2. The CDR3 consists of 14 residues. Trimming took 5 bases from V and 10 from J; bases not matched to a gene: 10. Germline V gene lookup returns CDR1 ENHRY and CDR2 SYGVKD. The chain's CDR3 is CAISSNRGGQEQFF. CDR3 bases: TGTGCCATCAGTTCAAATCGGGGGGGGCAAGAGCAGTTCTTC.

CDR3 DNA sequence: TGTGCCAGCAGCGTAGATGTGGGAGACTCCTACGAGCAGTACTTC. Its translation: CASSVDVGDSYEQYF. V is TRBV9 and J is TRBJ2-7; the D gene is possibly TRBD2 (5 bases). The CDR3 contains 15 residues. Germline V lookup: CDR1 SGDLS, CDR2 YYNGEE. With 0 bases removed from V and 0 bases from J, the gap between germline ends came to 10 bases. The full variable domain, its missing parts supplied by reference TRBV9 and TRBJ2-7, is DSGVTQTPKHLITATGQRVTLRCSPRSGDLSVYWYQQSLDQGLQFLIQYYNGEERAKGNILERFSAQQFPDLHSELNLSSLELGDSALYFCASSVDVGDSYEQYFGPGTRLTVT.

The chain uses TRBV11-3 and TRBJ1-3; D remains ambiguous. This CDR3 is 15 amino acids long. Germline CDR1 SGHNT, CDR2 YENEEA. V was shortened by 6 bases and J by 0 bases, with 12 bases between the two germline ends. DNA of the CDR3: TGTGCCAGCAGAGAGTCGCGGAACTCTGGAAACACCATATATTTT. Its translation: CASRESRNSGNTIYF.

The chain joins TRBV27 to TRBJ1-3, with D maybe TRBD1 (5 bases). From germline, CDR1 is MNHEY and CDR2 SMNVEV (reference sequence). The CDR3 sequence is 15 residues long. Between the trimmed V and J ends, which lost 9 bases and 0 bases, there was a span of 15 bases. The CDR3 bases are TGTGCCAGTCGACAGAGTAGGAGCTCTGGAAACACCATATATTTT. It yields the protein CASRQSRSSGNTIYF.

The J gene is TRBJ2-5, the V gene TRBV9, with TRBD2 as a possible D gene (6 bases). Germline values: CDR1 SGDLS, CDR2 YYNGEE. Trimming removed 3 bases from V and 3 bases from J, with 12 bases in between. CDR3 length: 14 residues. The CDR3 DNA reads TGTGCCAGCAGCGAAAGTAGCGGTGAAGAGACCCAGTACTTC. Encoded protein: CASSESSGEETQYF.

The V and J genes are TRBV5-1 and TRBJ2-7, with TRBD2 identical over 8 bases. With V trimmed by 0 bases and J by 3 bases, 11 bases remained unmatched. Germline V lookup: CDR1 SGHRS, CDR2 YFSETQ. The CDR3 covers 17 residues. DNA of the CDR3: TGCGCCAGCAGCTTGGCGGGACATGAGCGGGGGTACTACGAGCAGTACTTC. Protein sequence: CASSLAGHERGYYEQYF. The full variable domain, its missing parts supplied by reference TRBV5-1 and TRBJ2-7, is KAGVTQTPRYLIKTRGQQVTLSCSPISGHRSVSWYQQTPGQGLQFLFEYFSETQRNKGNFPGRFSGRQFSNSRSEMNVSTLELGDSALYLCASSLAGHERGYYEQYFGPGTRLTVT.

There are a few counts of this clone. The chain has TRBV7-9 and TRBJ2-2; D perhaps matches TRBD2 (6 bases). V was clipped by 6 bases and J by 7 bases, with 18 bases between them. The CDR3 totals 15 residues. Germline-derived CDR1 and CDR2 are SEHNR and FQNEAQ (reference sequence). The CDR3 loop reads CASRTAGLPLGELFF. DNA of the CDR3: TGTGCCAGCAGGACTGCGGGACTGCCGCTCGGGGAGCTGTTTTTT.

V usage is TRBV12-3 or TRBV12-4 and J usage is TRBJ2-5; D remains ambiguous. This CDR3 contains 11 residues. The V and J ends lost 5 bases and 2 bases respectively, with 3 bases between them. This CDR3 reads CASSPQETQYF. In DNA, the CDR3 is TGTGCCAGCAGTCCTCAAGAGACCCAGTACTTC.